This is a list of T cell receptor beta chains from one sample in a study of CD8 T cells in ankylosing spondylitis. MiXCR, applied by TCRdb to the 5' RACE reads, yields one record per CDR3 protein. Of 150,000 or so distinct CDR3 sequences in the sample, around 9.6% were seen once. Sequenced: blood, either unsorted or a sorted T cell fraction (not recorded which). The receptors derive from a female donor with ankylosing spondylitis or in good health (not recorded which). Both conserved end residues are part of each CDR3. D genes are given only for firm matches. Size tells how often a clone was seen (once, few, many) or the class of an expanded clone, and some rows leave it out.

>TRBV12-3/TRBV12-4|TRBJ2-1|few|15|TRBD2
CASIGTSGSLNEQFF
TGTGCCAGCATTGGGACTAGCGGGAGTTTGAATGAGCAGTTCTTC
>TRBV7-9|TRBJ2-1|few|16|TRBD1
CASSSTGGISYNEQFF
TGTGCCAGCAGCAGCACAGGGGGTATTTCCTACAATGAGCAGTTCTTC
>TRBV13|TRBJ1-2|many|15|TRBD1
CASSQLDRGPHGYTF
TGTGCCAGCAGCCAACTGGACAGGGGCCCTCATGGCTACACCTTC
>TRBV5-4|TRBJ2-7|few|14|TRBD2
CASSYPGLEYEQYF
TGTGCCAGCAGCTATCCGGGACTAGAATACGAGCAGTACTTC
>TRBV7-2|TRBJ2-3|.|13|.
CASARAGTDTQYF
TGTGCCAGCGCCCGGGCCGGCACAGATACGCAGTATTTT
>TRBV2|TRBJ2-1|.|14|.
CASTGTLQDNEQFF
TGTGCCAGCACTGGGACCCTTCAAGACAATGAGCAGTTCTTC
>TRBV4-3|TRBJ1-5|many|13|.
CASSQDGRAPQHF
TGCGCCAGCAGCCAAGATGGGCGGGCTCCCCAGCATTTT
>TRBV7-9|TRBJ2-3|.|11|.
CASYQQDTQYF
TGTGCCAGCTACCAGCAGGATACGCAGTATTTT
>TRBV7-8|TRBJ1-5|few|14|.
CASSLASSLQPQHF
TGTGCCAGCAGCTTAGCATCGAGTCTTCAGCCCCAGCATTTT
>TRBV7-2|TRBJ2-7|.|15|TRBD2
CASSLSGRALNEQYF
TGTGCCAGCAGCTTGAGCGGGAGGGCCTTGAACGAGCAGTACTTC
>TRBV29-1|TRBJ2-7|few|12|TRBD1
CSVEGTAYEQYF
TGCAGCGTTGAGGGGACAGCCTACGAGCAGTACTTC
>TRBV15|TRBJ2-1|few|13|.
CATSRDNLNEQFF
TGTGCCACCAGCAGAGATAACCTCAATGAGCAGTTCTTC
>TRBV5-6|TRBJ2-7|.|13|.
CASSWADNYEQYF
TGTGCCAGCAGCTGGGCAGATAACTACGAGCAGTACTTC
>TRBV13|TRBJ2-2|.|17|TRBD1
CASSWTAGGMGTGELFF
TGTGCCAGCAGCTGGACTGCAGGGGGTATGGGAACCGGGGAGCTGTTTTTT
>TRBV11-2|TRBJ2-2|few|15|.
CASSSSSQNTGELFF
TGTGCCAGCAGCTCTTCCTCGCAGAACACCGGGGAGCTGTTTTTT
>TRBV6-4|TRBJ2-1|few|16|.
CASSDSFSDTYNEQFF
TGTGCCAGCAGTGACTCGTTTTCAGACACCTACAATGAGCAGTTCTTC
>TRBV12-3/TRBV12-4|TRBJ2-1|.|11|.
CASSWRNEQFF
TGTGCCAGCAGTTGGCGCAATGAGCAGTTCTTC
>TRBV11-2|TRBJ1-5|.|16|.
CASSLAGQLGDQPQHF
TGTGCCAGCAGCTTAGCTGGACAGCTCGGCGATCAGCCCCAGCATTTT
>TRBV3-1|TRBJ2-7|many|14|TRBD2
CASSLAGGPYEQYF
TGTGCCAGCAGCCTAGCGGGAGGGCCCTACGAGCAGTACTTC
>TRBV7-9|TRBJ1-5|few|14|.
CASSPPGKRQPQHF
TGTGCCAGCAGTCCCCCGGGAAAGCGTCAGCCCCAGCATTTT
>TRBV7-8|TRBJ2-5|.|18|TRBD2
CASSSDGTSGRLRETQYF
TGTGCCAGCAGCTCCGACGGGACTAGCGGGAGGCTCCGGGAGACCCAGTACTTC
>TRBV5-4|TRBJ2-7|many|15|TRBD1
CASSPGDRSSYEQYF
TGTGCCAGCAGCCCCGGGGACAGAAGCTCCTACGAGCAGTACTTC
>TRBV4-3|TRBJ2-1|many|13|.
CASSTEEGGEQFF
TGCGCCAGCAGCACAGAAGAGGGGGGTGAGCAGTTCTTC
>TRBV12-3/TRBV12-4|TRBJ2-1|.|15|TRBD1
CASSLGTGEYNEQFF
TGTGCCAGCAGTTTGGGGACAGGGGAGTACAATGAGCAGTTCTTC
>TRBV20-1|TRBJ1-2|few|13|.
CSAPGEGVDGYTF
TGCAGTGCCCCGGGAGAGGGGGTAGATGGCTACACCTTC
>TRBV20-1|TRBJ2-3|.|13|.
CSARSAYTDTQYF
TGCAGTGCTAGATCCGCATACACAGATACGCAGTATTTT
>TRBV9|TRBJ2-1|.|12|.
CASSVPADEQFF
TGTGCCAGCAGCGTCCCAGCTGATGAGCAGTTCTTC
>TRBV7-7|TRBJ2-1|few|13|.
CASSLTRANEQFF
TGTGCCAGCAGTTTGACCCGCGCTAATGAGCAGTTCTTC
>TRBV27|TRBJ2-1|few|13|.
CASSFNQGGEQFF
TGTGCCAGCAGTTTTAACCAGGGCGGTGAGCAGTTCTTC
>TRBV10-3|TRBJ2-3|.|15|TRBD2
CAITVRAGRTDTQYF
TGTGCCATCACCGTACGAGCGGGGCGCACAGATACGCAGTATTTT
>TRBV5-6|TRBJ2-1|few|13|.
CASSSIDNYEQFF
TGTGCCAGCAGCTCCATCGATAACTATGAGCAGTTCTTC
>TRBV13|TRBJ1-1|many|12|TRBD1
CASNRGLGEAFF
TGTGCCAGCAATAGGGGGCTGGGTGAAGCTTTCTTT
>TRBV27|TRBJ1-1|few|17|TRBD1
CASSTNTGGPAYTEAFF
TGTGCCAGCAGCACAAACACAGGGGGCCCTGCCTACACTGAAGCTTTCTTT
>TRBV4-3|TRBJ2-3|few|16|.
CASSQEEGRGTDTQYF
TGCGCCAGCAGCCAGGAGGAGGGCCGGGGGACAGATACGCAGTATTTT
>TRBV7-3|TRBJ1-1|few|13|.
CASSPVVDTEAFF
TGTGCCAGCAGCCCAGTGGTCGACACTGAAGCTTTCTTT
>TRBV4-3|TRBJ2-7|many|15|.
CASSQDYKQAYEQYF
TGCGCCAGCAGCCAAGATTATAAACAGGCCTACGAGCAGTACTTC
>TRBV3-1|TRBJ2-1|few|13|.
CASSQGSGDEQFF
TGTGCCAGCAGCCAGGGATCCGGGGATGAGCAGTTCTTC
>TRBV28|TRBJ1-2|.|15|.
CASSLSGQLNYGYTF
TGTGCCAGCAGTTTGTCAGGACAGCTTAACTATGGCTACACCTTC
>TRBV6-2/TRBV6-3|TRBJ2-5|many|15|.
CASSYSSLLQETQYF
TGTGCCAGCAGTTACTCTTCACTTTTACAAGAGACCCAGTACTTC
>TRBV20-1|TRBJ2-7|few|13|TRBD1
CSAGDRNSDEQYF
TGCAGTGCTGGGGACAGGAATTCGGACGAGCAGTACTTC
>TRBV20-1|TRBJ2-1|.|11|.
CSASKGPKPFF
TGCAGTGCTAGTAAGGGACCGAAGCCGTTCTTC
>TRBV9|TRBJ2-1|few|16|TRBD2
CASSALSGRREDEQFF
TGTGCCAGCAGCGCCTTGAGCGGGAGAAGAGAAGATGAGCAGTTCTTC
>TRBV14|TRBJ2-3|few|15|.
CASSSLGLGLDTQYF
TGTGCCAGCAGCTCGCTGGGACTCGGCCTGGATACGCAGTATTTT
>TRBV12-3/TRBV12-4|TRBJ1-1|many|14|.
CASSGPGPNTEAFF
TGTGCCAGCAGCGGACCCGGACCAAACACTGAAGCTTTCTTT
>TRBV4-3|TRBJ1-5|.|13|.
CASSQGRNQPQHF
TGCGCCAGCAGCCAAGGGCGAAATCAGCCCCAGCATTTT
>TRBV20-1|TRBJ2-2|many|16|.
CSARGDPVMNTGELFF
TGCAGTGCTAGAGGTGACCCCGTCATGAACACCGGGGAGCTGTTTTTT
>TRBV11-2|TRBJ2-7|.|12|.
CASSPIGYEQYF
TGTGCCAGCAGCCCAATAGGGTACGAGCAGTACTTC
>TRBV19|TRBJ1-2|.|13|.
CASSPPGEYGYTF
TGTGCCAGTAGTCCTCCCGGGGAGTATGGCTACACCTTC
>TRBV20-1|TRBJ2-7|.|19|TRBD2
CSLPIVDSGRSLSSYEQYF
TGCAGTCTTCCGATCGTGGATAGCGGGAGGTCCCTAAGCTCCTACGAGCAGTACTTC